The entry below gives a single T cell receptor (beta chain) sequence along with its context. This clone was observed once. Its target antigen remains unknown. No clone much larger than this one lies a single base away; base qualities are absent. The sample comes from a study of radiotherapy plus CTLA-4 blockade in lung cancer (dated by TCRdb to about 2018). A note on the overall study: Among the enrolled patients, approximately 18% had an objective response, and roughly 30% reached disease control.

The library was obtained by the immunoSEQ multiplex PCR assay. The table comes from immuneACCESS by way of TCRdb, which keeps in-frame sequences with V and J called. Part of the clones is missing from these tables; in studies checked, under half for an unresolved V gene and the rest for unknown reasons. For this sample the table gives tens of thousands of clones, of which about 88% were detected only once. The top ten constitute about a sixth of the sample. Focal radiation therapy combined with CTLA-4 blockade (ipilimumab) was tested in patients with chemo-refractory metastatic non-small-cell lung cancer. Unmatched junction bases come to 8, with V trimmed by 3 bases and J by 5 bases. Including cysteine and phenylalanine, the CDR3 has 16 amino acids. The read is trimmed to its CDR3 DNA, 48 bases read in frame from base 1. The germline V gene yields SGDLS for CDR1 and YYNGEE for CDR2. The paper's findings and limits, for the study overall: Early dynamic changes in blood T cell clones, together with increased serum interferon-beta after radiation, were reported as the strongest predictors of response. TCR clones derived from tumors expanded in peripheral blood after treatment with radiotherapy and ipilimumab.

This clonotype originated in a human donor with non-small cell lung cancer that progressed on radiotherapy plus ipilimumab. The sequences come from peripheral blood, collected from a patient treated with radiotherapy plus ipilimumab. Here the chain combines TRBV9 and TRBJ2-3, with 11 middle bases fitting TRBD2. The DNA is as follows: TGTGCCAGCAGCGACTTAAAACTAGCGGGGGTAGATACGCAGTATTTT. This gives the protein CASSDLKLAGVDTQYF.